These 27 T cell receptor beta chains originate from one sample sequenced in a study of tumor-infiltrating lymphocytes in primary liver carcinoma. Priming with a constant-region primer yielded TCR beta cDNA from about 510 ng total RNA. What produced the TCR beta libraries was three nested multiplex PCR rounds using slightly modified ARM-PCR. Both of the initial two PCR rounds ran for nine to eleven cycles and employed TRBV1-TRBV30 forward primers alongside a C-beta reverse primer. From the multiplex PCR reads, TCRdb called clonotypes with MiXCR, one entry per CDR3 protein. Among some 120,000 distinct CDR3 sequences listed, about 68% were seen once. Investigators took RNA and DNA out together from roughly 21-30 mg of unsorted bulk tissue. Sequencing was done on a sample of liver tumor tissue from sampling region 1. Documented subset: tumor region T1, superior pole. The receptors originated from a woman in her sixties or seventies with primary liver carcinoma and hepatitis B virus infection.

This clonotype was observed a handful of times. This chain uses TRBV11-1 with TRBJ2-6, with TRBD2 as a possible D gene (6 bases). The germline V gene encodes CDR1 SGHAT and CDR2 FQDESV (reference sequence). V lost 5 bases to trimming and J lost 3 bases, with 17 bases between them. This CDR3 is built from 17 residues. The CDR3 region is CASSARSGTLGANVLTF. Written as DNA, the CDR3 is TGTGCCAGCAGCGCCAGGTCAGGGACTCTTGGGGCCAACGTCCTGACTTTC.

The sample holds many counts of this clonotype. The chain has TRBV12-3 or TRBV12-4 and TRBJ2-3, with D possibly being TRBD2 (6 bases). The CDR3 totals 19 residues. Between the trimmed V and J ends, which lost 7 bases and 0 bases, there was a span of 26 bases. Written as DNA, the CDR3 is TGTGCCAGCACCCGACGGGAACTAGCCAAGTGGGTGAGCACAGATACGCAGTATTTT. This codes for CASTRRELAKWVSTDTQYF.

This clonotype was found many times. The chain uses TRBV11-3 and TRBJ2-1, with TRBD2 matching 9 bases. There are 15 residues in the CDR3. Germline-derived CDR1 and CDR2 are SGHNT and YENEEA. V was clipped by 5 bases and J by 4 bases; unmatched bases: 6. The CDR3 DNA sequence: TGTGCCAGCAGCCTCCGTGCGGGAGGGTACAATGAGCAGTTCTTC. Protein sequence: CASSLRAGGYNEQFF.

With regard to this clonotype: This may arise from a read error, as a much more abundant clone is one base away. The rearrangement links TRBV29-1 to TRBJ2-3; 7 nucleotides line up with TRBD2. This CDR3 comprises 15 residues. Germline lookup yields CDR1 SQVTM and CDR2 ANQGSEA. The V gene end was trimmed by 3 bases and the J gene end by 6 bases; junction bases not matched to a gene: 12. CDR3 loop: CSVEGITGGLDTQYF. The CDR3 region has the DNA TGCAGCGTTGAGGGAATAACGGGAGGCCTGGATACGCAGTATTTT.

Comment on this clonotype: As the CDR3 is not closed by the conserved phenylalanine or tryptophan, this likely results from a read error. This rearrangement joins TRBV5-8 to TRBJ2-1; 7 bases match TRBD1. After removal of 4 bases from V and 13 bases from J, the junction contained 8 bases not matched to a gene. CDR1 SGHTS and CDR2 YDEGEE come from the germline V gene. The CDR3 covers 12 residues. The CDR3 is CASSRTGTIQFY. Here the CDR3 DNA reads TGTGCCAGCAGCAGGACAGGTACAATCCAGTTCTAC.

This clonotype was counted a single time. The conserved final phenylalanine or tryptophan is absent from the CDR3, which likely points to a read error. The chain carries TRBV11-1 and TRBJ2-7; D is unresolved. The V end lost 3 bases, the J end lost 2 bases, and 8 bases lay between the germline ends. The CDR3 spans 13 residues. Looked up from germline, CDR1 is SGHAT and CDR2 is FQDESV (reference sequence). The CDR3 sequence: CASSLVQTYEQYY. CDR3 DNA sequence: TGTGCCAGCAGCTTGGTACAAACCTACGAGCAGTACTAC.

Comment on this clonotype: The junction does not match germline at one end; this may be a read error. The J gene is TRBJ2-3, the V gene TRBV29-1; possibly TRBD2 for D (5 bases). The CDR3 loop spans 16 amino acids. Germline loops: CDR1 SQVTM, CDR2 ANQGSEA. The CDR3 reads CSVGDMGAGGTDTQYF. In nucleotides, the CDR3 is TGCAGCGTTGGAGATATGGGTGCAGGAGGCACAGATACACAGTATTTT.

Remarks on this clonotype: This may come from a read error, since a much larger clone is one base off. This chain links TRBV6-6 with TRBJ1-2; D may be TRBD1 (5 bases). CDR1 and CDR2 from the germline V gene are MNHNY and SVGAGI (reference sequence). Trimming shortened V by 5 bases and J by 10 bases, and 17 bases separated the two germline ends. The CDR3 extends over 13 amino acids. DNA of the CDR3: TGTGCCAGCAGTACGGGGGGTGGGGATGACTACACCTTC. It yields the protein CASSTGGGDDYTF.

Notes on this clonotype: A read error may be the cause here, since a much bigger clone is one base away. This rearrangement joins TRBV29-1 to TRBJ1-2, with 7 bases matching TRBD1. This CDR3 comprises 14 residues. The germline V gene encodes CDR1 SQVTM and CDR2 ANQGSEA. DNA of the CDR3: TGCAGCGTTGAAGATCGAAGGTTAGGGGGCGGCTACGCCTTC. As protein: CSVEDRRLGGGYAF.

With respect to this clonotype: This may stem from a read error, because a much larger clone lies one nucleotide away. This chain uses TRBV10-1 with TRBJ2-7; tentatively, D is TRBD1 (6 bases). V lost 4 bases to trimming and J lost 4 bases, with 17 bases between them. Germline V gives CDR1 WNHNN, CDR2 SYGVQD (reference sequence). This CDR3 has 15 residues. The CDR3 nucleotides read TGCGCCAGCAGTGTTTCGGGACAACATCTATACGAGCAGTACTTC. The encoded protein is CASSVSGQHLYEQYF.

This clonotype has ten or more counts. The rearrangement uses TRBV5-5 and TRBJ2-5, with 11 bases that match TRBD1. This CDR3 has 13 residues. Germline V gene data show CDR1 as SGHKS and CDR2 as YYEKEE (reference sequence). V lost 4 bases to trimming and J lost 5 bases; unmatched junction nucleotides: 1. CDR3 sequence reads: CASSRDRGETQYF. The CDR3 DNA sequence: TGTGCCAGCAGCAGGGACAGGGGGGAGACCCAGTACTTC.

This sequence joins TRBV2 and TRBJ2-2, with 11 bases identical to TRBD2. The junction had 7 bases not matched to a gene; V was cut back by 6 bases and J by 7 bases. Per germline, CDR1 SNHLY and CDR2 FYNNEI. The CDR3 totals 15 residues. The CDR3 spells CASSPPSGRIGELFF. CDR3 bases: TGTGCCAGCAGCCCCCCTAGCGGGAGGATCGGGGAGCTGTTTTTT.

This clonotype was counted a few times. A much bigger clone sits one base away, suggesting this may be a read error. V and J are TRBV29-1 and TRBJ2-7; 9 bases match TRBD1. The CDR3 is 14 residues long. Germline loops: CDR1 SQVTM, CDR2 ANQGSEA. The CDR3 sequence is CSVNTGTGFYEHYF. The DNA for the CDR3 is TGCAGCGTTAACACCGGGACAGGGTTCTACGAGCACTACTTC.

A remark on this clonotype: A read error is possible here, since a much larger clone lies one base away. CDR3 residues: CASSQGGQGYYERYF. The CDR3 DNA reads TGCGCCAGCAGCCAAGGGGGACAGGGCTACTACGAGCGGTACTTC. The chain combines TRBV4-1 with TRBJ2-7; 9 nucleotides match TRBD1. This CDR3 has 15 amino acids. Germline V gene data show CDR1 as MGHRA and CDR2 as YSYEKL.

This chain links TRBV6-6 with TRBJ2-7; D not certain. In germline, CDR1 is MNHNY, CDR2 SVGAGI (reference sequence). V was cut by 4 bases and J by 5 bases, with 15 bases left in between. The CDR3 is 14 residues long. The CDR3 spells CASSSPVGNHEQYF. The CDR3, as DNA: TGTGCCAGCAGTTCACCGGTAGGAAACCACGAGCAGTACTTC.

This chain uses TRBV5-1 with TRBJ1-1; D not certain. With 0 bases removed from V and 11 bases from J, the gap between germline ends came to 8 bases. The CDR3 loop spans 11 amino acids. Per germline, CDR1 SGHRS and CDR2 YFSETQ. CDR3 sequence: CASSLGGLAFF. CDR3 bases: TGCGCCAGCAGCTTGGGGGGTTTGGCTTTCTTT.

This clonotype was seen ten or more times. The chain has TRBV28 and TRBJ2-2; TRBD2 agrees at 8 bases. CDR3 length equals 12 residues. Germline CDR1 is MDHEN and CDR2 is SYDVKM. Trimming removed 6 bases from V and 7 bases from J; junction bases left unmatched: 1. The CDR3 here is CASSGTSGELFF. CDR3 DNA sequence: TGTGCCAGCAGCGGGACTAGCGGGGAGCTGTTTTTT.

The chain links TRBV20-1 to TRBJ2-7; TRBD2 agrees at 11 bases. Germline V gene data show CDR1 as DFQATT and CDR2 as SNEGSKA (reference sequence). Germline trimming cut 2 bases from V and 3 bases from J; bases unmatched to any gene: 0. There are 13 residues in the CDR3. The CDR3 here is CSARTSGSYEQYF. In DNA, the CDR3 is TGCAGTGCTAGAACTAGCGGGAGCTACGAGCAGTACTTC.

This rearrangement joins TRBV28 to TRBJ2-7; tentatively, D is TRBD2 (6 bases). V was cut by 11 bases and J by 2 bases, with 19 bases left in between. Germline V gene lookup returns CDR1 MDHEN and CDR2 SYDVKM. This CDR3 spans 14 amino acids. CDR3: CACIPGTAPYEQYF. CDR3 nucleotides: TGTGCCTGCATCCCCGGGACTGCGCCCTACGAGCAGTACTTC.

Remarks on this clonotype: This may be a read error: a much more frequent sequence differs by one nucleotide. The chain is built from TRBV6-1 and TRBJ2-1; D is undetermined. The CDR3 runs to 12 residues. Germline CDR1 and CDR2: MNHNS and SASEGT. Written as DNA, the CDR3 is TGTGCCAGCAGTGCCGGCTACATTGAGCAGTTCTTC. Translating gives CASSAGYIEQFF.

In regard to this clonotype: A much larger clone is a single base away; this may be a read error. J is TRBJ2-7 and V is TRBV28; 8 positions agree with TRBD1. CDR3 length equals 15 residues. Trimming removed 6 bases from V and 1 base from J; junction bases left unmatched: 8. Germline CDR1 and CDR2: MDHEN and SYDVKM. In nucleotides, the CDR3 is TGTGCCAGCAGACCATCCACAGGGGGGTCCTACGAGCAGTACTTC. Protein: CASRPSTGGSYEQYF.

As to this clonotype: Since a much larger clone is just one base distant, this may be a read error. The chain is built from TRBV28 and TRBJ2-7, with a possible D match to TRBD1 (6 bases). Germline CDR1 MDHEN, CDR2 SYDVKM. The CDR3 is 14 residues long. The CDR3 reads CASSAPGHSYERYF. The CDR3 coding sequence is TGTGCCAGCAGTGCCCCGGGACACAGCTACGAGCGGTACTTC.

As for this clonotype: The conserved closing phenylalanine or tryptophan is absent in this CDR3, likely reflecting a read error. The genes are TRBV11-3 and TRBJ2-7; 12 nucleotides line up with TRBD1. J gave up 7 bases and V 7 bases, and 11 bases lay outside the gene matches. The germline V gene encodes CDR1 SGHNT and CDR2 YENEEA. CDR3 length equals 15 residues. CDR3 sequence (DNA): TGTGCCAGCACCCCCGGGACAGGGGGCAACTATGAGCAGTACTTA. It is translated as CASTPGTGGNYEQYL.

This clonotype was seen more than once but under ten times. V gene TRBV7-9 combines with J gene TRBJ2-5; 10 bases match TRBD2. The V segment lost 6 bases and the J segment 4 bases; nucleotides outside the gene matches: 11. The CDR3 has 16 residues. Per germline, CDR1 SEHNR and CDR2 FQNEAQ (reference sequence). This CDR3 is CASSFIAGGSRETQYF. CDR3 in DNA: TGTGCCAGCAGTTTTATAGCGGGAGGATCGAGAGAGACCCAGTACTTC.

Details on this clonotype: Lacking the conserved final phenylalanine or tryptophan, this CDR3 likely reflects a read error. V is TRBV12-3 or TRBV12-4 and J is TRBJ2-2, with D hard to call. CDR3 size: 16 residues. CDR3 amino acids: CASGFPAQTNTGELFL. DNA of the CDR3: TGTGCCAGCGGTTTTCCGGCGCAAACGAACACCGGGGAGCTGTTTCTT.

Notes on this clonotype: The CDR3 ends on some other residue instead of the conserved phenylalanine or tryptophan, so this is likely a read error. The DNA is omitted, as the CDR3 cannot be located on it reliably, and the CDR3 follows TCRdb's listing. The genes are TRBV11-2 and TRBJ2-7; no DNA check was done on the table's D call, TRBD2. Germline V gives CDR1 SGHAT, CDR2 FQNNGV. The CDR3 has 12 amino acids, counting both end residues. The CDR3 reads CDSSLASGSQCI.

Regarding this clonotype: Likely a read error: the CDR3 ends without its conserved phenylalanine or tryptophan. The chain uses TRBV6-2 or TRBV6-3 and TRBJ1-2, with 7 positions matching TRBD1. The CDR3 extends over 15 amino acids. V trimming: 0 bases; J trimming: 8 bases; junction bases outside the gene matches: 9. CDR1 is MNHEY, CDR2 SVGEGT, per germline. In nucleotides, the CDR3 is TGTGCCAGCAGTTACTCGGGGACAGCTTTCTACGGCTACACCGTC. This codes for CASSYSGTAFYGYTV.